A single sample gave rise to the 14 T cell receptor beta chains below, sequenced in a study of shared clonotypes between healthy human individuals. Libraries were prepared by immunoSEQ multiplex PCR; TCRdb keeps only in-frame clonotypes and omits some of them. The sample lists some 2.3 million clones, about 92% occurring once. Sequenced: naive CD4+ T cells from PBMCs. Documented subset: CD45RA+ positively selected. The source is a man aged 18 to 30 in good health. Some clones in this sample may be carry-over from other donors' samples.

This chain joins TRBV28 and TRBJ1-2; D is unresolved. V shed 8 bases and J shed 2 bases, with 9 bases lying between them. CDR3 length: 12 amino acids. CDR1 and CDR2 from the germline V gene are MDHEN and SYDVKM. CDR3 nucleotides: TGTGCCAGCCTTCTTAGGAACTATGGCTACACCTTC. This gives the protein CASLLRNYGYTF.

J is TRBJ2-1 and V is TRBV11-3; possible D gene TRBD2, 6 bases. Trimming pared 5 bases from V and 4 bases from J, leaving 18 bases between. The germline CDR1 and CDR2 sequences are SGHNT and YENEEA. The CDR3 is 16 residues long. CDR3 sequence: CASSASRSAGYNEQFF. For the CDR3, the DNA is TGTGCCAGCAGCGCTAGCCGGAGTGCGGGATACAATGAGCAGTTCTTC.

CDR3 in amino acids: CASSYGWGNNQPQHF. The CDR3 DNA sequence: TGTGCCAGCAGTTACGGGTGGGGGAACAATCAGCCCCAGCATTTT. V is TRBV6-5 and J is TRBJ1-5; possible D gene TRBD1, 5 bases. Germline CDR1 reads MNHEY; CDR2 reads SVGAGI. V was pared by 2 bases and J by 3 bases, with 11 bases between. The CDR3 totals 15 residues.

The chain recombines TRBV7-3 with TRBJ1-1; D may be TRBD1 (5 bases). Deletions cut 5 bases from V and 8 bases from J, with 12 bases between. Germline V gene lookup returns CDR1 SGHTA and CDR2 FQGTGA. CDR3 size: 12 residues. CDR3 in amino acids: CASSPGTVEAFF. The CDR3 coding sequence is TGTGCCAGCAGCCCAGGGACCGTCGAAGCTTTCTTT.

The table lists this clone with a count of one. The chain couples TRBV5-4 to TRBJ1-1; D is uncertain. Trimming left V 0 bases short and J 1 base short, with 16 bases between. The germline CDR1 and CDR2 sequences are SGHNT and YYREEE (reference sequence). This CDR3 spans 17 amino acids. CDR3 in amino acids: CASSLAGSGRWNTEAFF. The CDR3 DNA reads TGTGCCAGCAGCTTGGCAGGTAGTGGACGGTGGAACACTGAAGCTTTCTTT.

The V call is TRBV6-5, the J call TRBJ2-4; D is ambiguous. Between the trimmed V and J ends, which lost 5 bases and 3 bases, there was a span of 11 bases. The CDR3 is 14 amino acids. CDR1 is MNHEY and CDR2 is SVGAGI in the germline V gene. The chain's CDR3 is CASSALELKNIQYF. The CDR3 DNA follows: TGTGCCAGCAGTGCTTTGGAACTCAAAAACATTCAGTACTTC.

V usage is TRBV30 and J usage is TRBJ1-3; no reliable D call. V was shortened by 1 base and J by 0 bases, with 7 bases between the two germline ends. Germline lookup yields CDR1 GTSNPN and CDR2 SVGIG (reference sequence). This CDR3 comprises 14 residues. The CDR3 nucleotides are TGTGCCTGGAGTGGGAGGGCCTCTGGAAACACCATATATTTT. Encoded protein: CAWSGRASGNTIYF.

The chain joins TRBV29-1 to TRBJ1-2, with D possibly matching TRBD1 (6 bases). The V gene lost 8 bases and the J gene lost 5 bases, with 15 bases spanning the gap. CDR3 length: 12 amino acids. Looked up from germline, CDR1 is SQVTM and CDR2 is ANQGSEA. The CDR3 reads CSCSTGSYGYTF. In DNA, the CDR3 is TGCAGCTGTTCGACAGGATCATATGGCTACACCTTC.

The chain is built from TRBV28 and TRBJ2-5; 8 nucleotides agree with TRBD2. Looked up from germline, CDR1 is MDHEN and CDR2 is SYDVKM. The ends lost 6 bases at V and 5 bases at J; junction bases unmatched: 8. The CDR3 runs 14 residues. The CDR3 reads CASSPSGGRETQYF. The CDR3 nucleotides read TGTGCCAGCAGCCCCTCGGGGGGGAGGGAGACCCAGTACTTC. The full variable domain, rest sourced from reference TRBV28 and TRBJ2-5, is DVKVTQSSRYLVKRTGEKVFLECVQDMDHENMFWYRQDPGLGLRLIYFSYDVKMKEKGDIPEGYSVSREKKERFSLILESASTNQTSMYLCASSPSGGRETQYFGPGTRLLVL.

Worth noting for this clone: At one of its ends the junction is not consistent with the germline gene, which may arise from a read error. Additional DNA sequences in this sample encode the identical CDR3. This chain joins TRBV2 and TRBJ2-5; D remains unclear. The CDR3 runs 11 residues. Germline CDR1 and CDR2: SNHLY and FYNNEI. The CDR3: CASSEEETQYF. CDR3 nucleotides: TGTGCCAGCAGCGAAGAAGAGACCCAGTACTTC.

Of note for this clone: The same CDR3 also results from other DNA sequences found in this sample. The CDR3 protein is CASSLATDTDTQYF. Written as DNA, the CDR3 is TGCGCCAGCAGCTTGGCCACCGATACAGATACGCAGTATTTT. V gene TRBV5-1 combines with J gene TRBJ2-3; D gene uncertain. CDR1 and CDR2 from the germline V gene are SGHRS and YFSETQ. The CDR3 runs to 14 residues. Between the trimmed V and J ends, which lost 0 bases and 3 bases, there was a span of 8 bases.

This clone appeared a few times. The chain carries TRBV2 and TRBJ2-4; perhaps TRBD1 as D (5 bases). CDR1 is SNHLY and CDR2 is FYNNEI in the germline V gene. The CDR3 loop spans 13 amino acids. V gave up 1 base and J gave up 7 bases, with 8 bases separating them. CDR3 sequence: CASSEESGNIQYF. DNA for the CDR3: TGTGCCAGCAGTGAAGAATCAGGGAACATTCAGTACTTC. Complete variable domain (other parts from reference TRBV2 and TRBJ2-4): EPEVTQTPSHQVTQMGQEVILRCVPISNHLYFYWYRQILGQKVEFLVSFYNNEISEKSEIFDDQFSVERPDGSNFTLKIRSTKLEDSAMYFCASSEESGNIQYFGAGTRLSVL.

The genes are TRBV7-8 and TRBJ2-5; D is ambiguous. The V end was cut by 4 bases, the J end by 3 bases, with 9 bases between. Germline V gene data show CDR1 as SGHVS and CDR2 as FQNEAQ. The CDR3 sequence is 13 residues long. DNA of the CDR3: TGTGCCAGCAGCTCGACCCTTAAAGAGACCCAGTACTTC. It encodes CASSSTLKETQYF.

CDR3 sequence: CASSQGEEGEQFF. The CDR3 coding sequence is TGTGCCAGCAGCCAAGGAGAGGAGGGTGAGCAGTTCTTC. The J gene is TRBJ2-1, the V gene TRBV4-2, with D maybe TRBD2 (6 bases). From germline, CDR1 is LGHNA and CDR2 YNFKEQ. This CDR3 is 13 amino acids long. V lost 1 base and J 9 bases, leaving 10 bases between the germline ends.